Listed here is a single TCR beta chain. V shed 1 base, J shed 3 bases, and the junction held 3 bases outside the gene matches. Germline CDR1 LGHNA, CDR2 YSLEER. There are 16 residues in the CDR3. Generated by immunoSEQ multiplex PCR, the TCRdb table keeps only in-frame clones and is missing some. The table lists some 87,000 clones, around 83% of them singletons. The data were taken from a study of radiotherapy plus CTLA-4 blockade in lung cancer. The input for sequencing was peripheral blood, taken from a patient treated with radiotherapy plus ipilimumab. The clonotype was recovered from a human donor with non-small cell lung cancer that progressed on radiotherapy plus ipilimumab. The chain combines TRBV4-3 with TRBJ1-3, with 10 nucleotides matching TRBD1. CDR3: CASSQGQGALGNTIYF. The CDR3 DNA is TGCGCCAGCAGCCAAGGACAGGGGGCGCTTGGAAACACCATATATTTT.